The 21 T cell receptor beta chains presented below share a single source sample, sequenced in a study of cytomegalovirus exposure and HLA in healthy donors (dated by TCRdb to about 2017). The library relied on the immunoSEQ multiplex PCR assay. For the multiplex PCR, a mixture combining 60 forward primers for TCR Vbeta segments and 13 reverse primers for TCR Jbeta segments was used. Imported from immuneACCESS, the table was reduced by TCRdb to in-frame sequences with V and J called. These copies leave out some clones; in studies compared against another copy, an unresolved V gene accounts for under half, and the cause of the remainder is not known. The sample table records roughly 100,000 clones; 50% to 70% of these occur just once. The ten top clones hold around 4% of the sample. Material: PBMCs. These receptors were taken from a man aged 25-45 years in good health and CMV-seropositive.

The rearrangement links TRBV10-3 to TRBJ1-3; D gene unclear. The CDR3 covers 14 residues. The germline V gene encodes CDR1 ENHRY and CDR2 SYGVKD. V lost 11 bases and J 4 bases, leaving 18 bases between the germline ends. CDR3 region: CASQSGPSGNTIYF. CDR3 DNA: TGTGCCTCCCAAAGCGGGCCTTCAGGAAACACCATATATTTT.

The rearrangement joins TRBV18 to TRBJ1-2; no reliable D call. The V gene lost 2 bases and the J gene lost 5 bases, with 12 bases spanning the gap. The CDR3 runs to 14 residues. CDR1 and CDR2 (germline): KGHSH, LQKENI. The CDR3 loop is CASSPESLSYGYTF. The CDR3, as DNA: TGTGCCAGCTCACCAGAGAGTTTGTCTTATGGCTACACCTTC. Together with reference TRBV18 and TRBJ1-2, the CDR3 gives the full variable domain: NAGVMQNPRHLVRRRGQEARLRCSPMKGHSHVYWYRQLPEEGLKFMVYLQKENIIDESGMPKERFSAEFPKEGPSILRIQQVVRGDSAAYFCASSPESLSYGYTFGSGTRLTVV.

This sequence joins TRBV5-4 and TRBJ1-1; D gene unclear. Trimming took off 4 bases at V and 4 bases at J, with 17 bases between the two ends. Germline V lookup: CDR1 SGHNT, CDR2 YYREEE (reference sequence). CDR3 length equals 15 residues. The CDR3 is CASSPISASGTEAFF. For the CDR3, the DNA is TGTGCCAGCAGCCCTATTTCAGCGTCGGGCACTGAAGCTTTCTTT.

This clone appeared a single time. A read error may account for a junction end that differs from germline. The CDR3 is CGVSPGQGNPEAFF. CDR3 DNA: TGCGGCGTTTCTCCGGGACAGGGGAACCCTGAAGCTTTCTTT. The chain recombines TRBV29-1 with TRBJ1-1; 10 bases are a match to TRBD1. CDR3 size: 14 residues. Germline V lookup: CDR1 SQVTM, CDR2 ANQGSEA.

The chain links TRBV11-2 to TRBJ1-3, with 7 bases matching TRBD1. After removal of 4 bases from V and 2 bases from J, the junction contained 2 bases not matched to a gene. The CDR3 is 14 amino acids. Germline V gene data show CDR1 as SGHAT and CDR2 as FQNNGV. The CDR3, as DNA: TGTGCCAGCAGCTCGACAGGGACTGGAAACACCATATATTTT. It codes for CASSSTGTGNTIYF.

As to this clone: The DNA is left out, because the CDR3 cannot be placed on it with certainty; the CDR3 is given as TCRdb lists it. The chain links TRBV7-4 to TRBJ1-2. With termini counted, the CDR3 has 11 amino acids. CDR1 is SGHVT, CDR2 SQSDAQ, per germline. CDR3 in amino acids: CARDFNYGCTF.

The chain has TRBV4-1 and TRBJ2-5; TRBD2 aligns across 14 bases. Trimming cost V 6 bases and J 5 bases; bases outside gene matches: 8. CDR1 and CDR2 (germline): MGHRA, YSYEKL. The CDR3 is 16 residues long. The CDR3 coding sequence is TGCGCCAGCAGTCCGACTAGCGGGGGGGCCGTTGAGACCCAGTACTTC. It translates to CASSPTSGGAVETQYF.

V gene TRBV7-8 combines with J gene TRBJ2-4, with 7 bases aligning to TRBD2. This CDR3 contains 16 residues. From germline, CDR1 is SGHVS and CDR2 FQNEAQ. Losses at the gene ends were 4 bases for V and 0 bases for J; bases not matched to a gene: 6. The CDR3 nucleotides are TGTGCCAGCAGCTCCCCGGGACTATTAGCCAAAAACATTCAGTACTTC. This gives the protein CASSSPGLLAKNIQYF.

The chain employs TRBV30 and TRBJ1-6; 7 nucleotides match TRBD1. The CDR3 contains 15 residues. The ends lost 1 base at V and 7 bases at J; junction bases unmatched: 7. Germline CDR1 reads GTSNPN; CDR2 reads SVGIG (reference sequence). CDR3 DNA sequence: TGTGCCTGGAGTGGGGTACAGGGGTGGAATTCACCCCTCCACTTT. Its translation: CAWSGVQGWNSPLHF. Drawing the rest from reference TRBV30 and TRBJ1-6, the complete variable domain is SQTIHQWPATLVQPVGSPLSLECTVEGTSNPNLYWYRQAAGRGLQLLFYSVGIGQISSEVPQNLSASRPQDRQFILSSKKLLLSDSGFYLCAWSGVQGWNSPLHFGNGTRLTVT.

The CDR3 spells CASSRTGGTEQYF. Here the CDR3 DNA reads TGCGCCAGCTCGAGGACAGGGGGTACCGAGCAGTACTTC. The chain carries TRBV4-1 and TRBJ2-7; 10 bases are a match to TRBD1. The germline V gene encodes CDR1 MGHRA and CDR2 YSYEKL. The length of the CDR3 is 13 residues. With 8 bases clipped from V and 6 bases from J, the junction kept 7 bases outside the gene matches.

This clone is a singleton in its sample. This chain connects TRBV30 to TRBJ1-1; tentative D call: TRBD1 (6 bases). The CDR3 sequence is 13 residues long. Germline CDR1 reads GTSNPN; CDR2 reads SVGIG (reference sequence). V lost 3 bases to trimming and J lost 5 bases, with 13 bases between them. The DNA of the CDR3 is TGTGCCTGGAGCCAAGGGGGGGGTACTGAAGCTTTCTTT. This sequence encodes CAWSQGGGTEAFF.

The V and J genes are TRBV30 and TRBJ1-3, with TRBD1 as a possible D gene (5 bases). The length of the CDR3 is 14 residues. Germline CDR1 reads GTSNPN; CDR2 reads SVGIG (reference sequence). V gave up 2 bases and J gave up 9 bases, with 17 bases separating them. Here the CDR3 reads CAWSQPTDSGTIYF. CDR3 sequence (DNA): TGTGCCTGGAGTCAACCGACAGACTCGGGCACCATATATTTT.

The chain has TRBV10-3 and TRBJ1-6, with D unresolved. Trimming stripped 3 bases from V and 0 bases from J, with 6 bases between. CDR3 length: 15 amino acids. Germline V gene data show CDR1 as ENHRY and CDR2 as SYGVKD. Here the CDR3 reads CAISDWSSYNSPLHF. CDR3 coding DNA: TGTGCCATCAGTGACTGGAGCTCCTATAATTCACCCCTCCACTTT.

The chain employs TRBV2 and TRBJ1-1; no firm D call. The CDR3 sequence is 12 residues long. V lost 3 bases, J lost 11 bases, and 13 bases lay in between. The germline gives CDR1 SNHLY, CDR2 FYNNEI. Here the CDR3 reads CASSDPPTRAFF. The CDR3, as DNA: TGTGCCAGCAGTGACCCCCCTACCCGGGCTTTCTTT.

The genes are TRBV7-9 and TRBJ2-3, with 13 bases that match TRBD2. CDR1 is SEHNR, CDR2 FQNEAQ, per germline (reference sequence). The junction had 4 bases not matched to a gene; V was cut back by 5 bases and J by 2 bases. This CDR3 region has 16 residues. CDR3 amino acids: CASSQGLAGNTDTQYF. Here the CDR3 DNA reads TGTGCCAGCAGCCAGGGACTAGCGGGAAACACAGATACGCAGTATTTT.

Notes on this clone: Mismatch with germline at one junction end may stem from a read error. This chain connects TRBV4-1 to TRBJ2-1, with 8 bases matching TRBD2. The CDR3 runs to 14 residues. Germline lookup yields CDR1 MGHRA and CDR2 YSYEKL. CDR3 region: CASSRAGVGNEQFF. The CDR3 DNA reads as TGTGCCAGCAGCCGAGCGGGGGTAGGCAATGAGCAGTTCTTC.

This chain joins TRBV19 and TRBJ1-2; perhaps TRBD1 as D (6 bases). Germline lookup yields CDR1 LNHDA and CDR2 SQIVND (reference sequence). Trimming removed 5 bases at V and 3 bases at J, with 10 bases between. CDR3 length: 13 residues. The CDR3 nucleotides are TGTGCCAGTAGTGTACAGGGCGACTATGGCTACACCTTC. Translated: CASSVQGDYGYTF.

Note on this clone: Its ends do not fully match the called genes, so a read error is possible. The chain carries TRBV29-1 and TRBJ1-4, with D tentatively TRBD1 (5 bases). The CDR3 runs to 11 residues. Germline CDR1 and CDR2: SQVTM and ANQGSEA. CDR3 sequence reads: CSVDWGEALYF. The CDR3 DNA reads TGCAGCGTTGACTGGGGCGAAGCCCTTTATTTT. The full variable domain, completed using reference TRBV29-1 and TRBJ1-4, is SAVISQKPSRDICQRGTSLTIQCQVDSQVTMMFWYRQQPGQSLTLIATANQGSEATYESGFVIDKFPISRPNLTFSTLTVSNMSPEDSSIYLCSVDWGEALYFGSGTQLSVL.

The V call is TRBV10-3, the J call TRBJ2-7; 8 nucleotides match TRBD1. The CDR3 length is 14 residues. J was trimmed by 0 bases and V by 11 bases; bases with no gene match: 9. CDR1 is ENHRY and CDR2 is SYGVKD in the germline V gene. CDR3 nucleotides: TGTGCCTCAGCACTCGGGACAGGCTCCTACGAGCAGTACTTC. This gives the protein CASALGTGSYEQYF.

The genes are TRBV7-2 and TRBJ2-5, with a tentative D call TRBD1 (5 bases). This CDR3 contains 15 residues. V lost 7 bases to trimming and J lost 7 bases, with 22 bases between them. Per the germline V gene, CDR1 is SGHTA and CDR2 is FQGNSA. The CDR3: CASTQRGGRLGTQYF. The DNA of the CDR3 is TGTGCCAGCACCCAAAGGGGTGGGCGTCTTGGGACCCAGTACTTC.

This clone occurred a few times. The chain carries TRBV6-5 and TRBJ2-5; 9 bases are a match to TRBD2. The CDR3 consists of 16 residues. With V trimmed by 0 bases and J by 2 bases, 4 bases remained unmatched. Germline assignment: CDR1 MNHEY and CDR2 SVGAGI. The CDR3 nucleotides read TGTGCCAGCAGTTACTCCCTAGCGGGACTACAAGAGACCCAGTACTTC. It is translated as CASSYSLAGLQETQYF.